The T cell receptor beta chain described here comes from a study of blood T cell repertoires in COVID-19. The method was immunoSEQ multiplex PCR; TCRdb's version includes in-frame clones alone and lacks a portion of them. The table includes roughly 300,000 clones, approximately 90% detected once. Participant ages covered roughly 18 to 89 years across about 22 US areas. Each participant's cohort was designated according to participant-reported clinical history. The CDR3 is made up of 15 amino acids. Germline V CDR1 and CDR2: SGHTA, FQGNSA. V dropped 5 bases and J dropped 5; count of bases not matched to a gene: 11.

The sequencing input was PBMCs or T cells enriched from blood (not recorded which). This chain uses TRBV7-2 with TRBJ2-7, with 8 bases that match TRBD2. This receptor was obtained from a woman aged 25 to 39 who had recovered from COVID-19. CDR3 in amino acids: CASSGQRGTRDEQYF. CDR3 nucleotides: TGTGCCAGCAGCGGACAGCGGGGGACTCGGGACGAGCAGTACTTC. The complete variable domain, with remaining parts taken from reference TRBV7-2 and TRBJ2-7, reads GAGVSQSPSNKVTEKGKDVELRCDPISGHTALYWYRQSLGQGLEFLIYFQGNSAPDKSGLPSDRFSAERTGGSVSTLTIQRTQQEDSAVYLCASSGQRGTRDEQYFGPGTRLTVT.